This T cell receptor (beta chain) was identified during a study of cytotoxic CD8 clonotypes in ibrutinib-treated CLL. CDR3 length: 18 residues. Germline values: CDR1 SNHLY, CDR2 FYNNEI. J gave up 6 bases and V 7 bases, and 19 bases lay outside the gene matches. Using immunoSEQ multiplex PCR, the repertoire was profiled, and TCRdb retains in-frame clones only, with some absent. The data hold approximately 92,000 clones, with roughly 80% observed a single time. This TCR came from a human donor with chronic lymphocytic leukemia. V and J are TRBV2 and TRBJ2-1; 9 nucleotides agree with TRBD2. Sequences were derived from PBMCs, sampled after 24 months of ibrutinib treatment. The chain's CDR3 is CASIRLAVTLLGSNEQFF. The CDR3 DNA follows: TGTGCCAGCATTAGACTAGCGGTCACCCTCCTTGGATCCAATGAGCAGTTCTTC. Looking up the rest from reference TRBV2 and TRBJ2-1 gives the full variable domain: EPEVTQTPSHQVTQMGQEVILRCVPISNHLYFYWYRQILGQKVEFLVSFYNNEISEKSEIFDDQFSVERPDGSNFTLKIRSTKLEDSAMYFCASIRLAVTLLGSNEQFFGPGTRLTVL.